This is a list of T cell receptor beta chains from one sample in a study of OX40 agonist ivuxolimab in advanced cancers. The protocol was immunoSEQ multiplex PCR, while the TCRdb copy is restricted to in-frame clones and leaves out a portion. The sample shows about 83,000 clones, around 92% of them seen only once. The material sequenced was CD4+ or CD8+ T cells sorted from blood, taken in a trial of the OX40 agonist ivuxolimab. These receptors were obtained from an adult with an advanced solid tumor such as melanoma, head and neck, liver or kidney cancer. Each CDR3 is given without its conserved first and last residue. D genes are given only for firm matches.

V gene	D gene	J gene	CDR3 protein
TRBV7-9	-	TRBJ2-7	ASSPSVVGSSSYEQY
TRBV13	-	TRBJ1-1	ASSAITEAF
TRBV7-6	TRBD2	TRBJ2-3	ASSLAPAGGMTDTQY
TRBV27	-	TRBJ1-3	ASSFSGIGNTIY
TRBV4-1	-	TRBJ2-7	ASTQWDGSYEQY
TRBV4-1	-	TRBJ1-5	ASSQAGGYSNQPQH
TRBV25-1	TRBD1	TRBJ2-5	ARRRSVGQGTQETQY
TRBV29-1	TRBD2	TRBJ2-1	SVEVKRGPNTEQF
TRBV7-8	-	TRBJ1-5	ASSLNSYSNQPQH
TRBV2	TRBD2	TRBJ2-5	ASSGSGLAGGPDQETQY
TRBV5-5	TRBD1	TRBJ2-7	ASSLALGQGYHEQY
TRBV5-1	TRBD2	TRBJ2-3	ASPRVGLAGGQEDTQY
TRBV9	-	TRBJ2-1	ASSASGAFYNEQF
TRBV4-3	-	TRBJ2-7	ASSQDGGTFEQY
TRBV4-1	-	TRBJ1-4	ASSPRVGGANEKLF
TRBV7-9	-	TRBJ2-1	ASSPPRDEQF
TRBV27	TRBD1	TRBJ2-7	ASSVQGGHEQY
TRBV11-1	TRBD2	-	ASSFERGTYEQY
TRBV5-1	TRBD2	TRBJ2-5	ASSLAGLAGVPETQY
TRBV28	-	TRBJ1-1	ATFRGYTEAF
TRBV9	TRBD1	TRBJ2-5	ASSGPWGTVQETQY
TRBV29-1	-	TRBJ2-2	STERLGANTGELF
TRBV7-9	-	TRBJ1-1	ASSLLNTEAF
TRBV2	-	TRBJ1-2	ARRGVYGYT
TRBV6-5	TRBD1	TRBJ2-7	ASSYSIGQGTYEQY
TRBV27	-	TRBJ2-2	ASSPIGVGANTGELF
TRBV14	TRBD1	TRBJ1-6	ASSHRQGFANSPLH
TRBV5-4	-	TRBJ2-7	ASSLGNTYEQY
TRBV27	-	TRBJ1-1	ASSFAGNTEAF
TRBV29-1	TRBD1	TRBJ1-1	SVAGTGAGGTEAF
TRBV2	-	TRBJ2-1	ASPPGARSSYNEQF
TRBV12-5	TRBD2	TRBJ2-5	ASGFEAGAPQETQY
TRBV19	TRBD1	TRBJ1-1	ASIQGGTEAF
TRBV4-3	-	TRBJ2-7	ASSQVDSPSYEQY
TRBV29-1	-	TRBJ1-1	SAPGFTEAF
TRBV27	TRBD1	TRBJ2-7	ASSLGGQGSYEQY
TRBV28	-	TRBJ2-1	ASRPTNWGEQF
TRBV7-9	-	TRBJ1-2	ASSGGIAWGYT
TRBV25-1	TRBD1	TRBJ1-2	ASVQGDYGYT
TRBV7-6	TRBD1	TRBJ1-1	ASSDGQGTEAF
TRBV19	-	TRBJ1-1	ASSIASEAF
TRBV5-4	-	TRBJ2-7	ASSLRESYEQY
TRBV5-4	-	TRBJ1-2	ASSFISGNYGYT
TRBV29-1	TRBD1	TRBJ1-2	SVETGQNYGYT
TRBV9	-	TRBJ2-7	ASSVLVDPYEQY
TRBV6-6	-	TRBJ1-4	ASSYTDGTNEKLF
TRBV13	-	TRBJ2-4	ASSPSAGGWVAKNIQY
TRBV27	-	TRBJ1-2	ASSFLGEGDYGYT
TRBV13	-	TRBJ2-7	ASSSFGSSYEQY
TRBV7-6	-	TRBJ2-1	ASSLYGAGNEQF
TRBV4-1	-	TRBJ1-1	ASSQSGMNTEAF
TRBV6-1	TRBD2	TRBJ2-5	ASSEAYGAGGPQETQY
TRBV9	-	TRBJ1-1	ASSPYGSPNTEAF